These T cell receptor beta chains were read from a single sample in a study of T cell responses to AZD1222 COVID-19 vaccine. Measured with immunoSEQ multiplex PCR; TCRdb has only the in-frame clones, and not every one. Counted here are 200,000 to 250,000 clones, about 92% occurring once; the ten biggest clones make up roughly 1%. The sample in question was peripheral blood, obtained on day 0 of MenACWY control vaccination. The receptors were sampled from an adult in good health. Both conserved end residues are part of each CDR3. D genes are given only for firm matches. Size is stated for part of the rows, as once, few or many counts, or as a class when the clone is expanded.

.	16	TRBV6-2/TRBV6-3	TRBJ2-5	.	CASSYRAGSVMETQYF	TGTGCCAGCAGTTATAGGGCAGGGTCCGTAATGGAGACCCAGTACTTC
.	13	TRBV18	TRBJ1-1	.	CASSPDQNTEAFF	TGTGCCAGCTCACCGGACCAGAACACTGAAGCTTTCTTT
.	11	TRBV2	TRBJ1-1	.	CASRDSTEAFF	TGTGCCAGCAGGGACAGCACTGAAGCTTTCTTT
.	15	TRBV28	TRBJ2-7	.	CASTPGGLPAYEQYF	TGTGCCAGCACCCCAGGCGGGCTTCCCGCCTACGAGCAGTACTTC
.	15	TRBV5-1	TRBJ1-1	.	CASSLGPDQGGEAFF	TGCGCCAGCAGCTTGGGACCAGACCAAGGTGGTGAAGCTTTCTTT
.	12	TRBV15	TRBJ2-7	.	CATSRDLYEQYF	TGTGCCACCAGCAGAGATCTTTACGAGCAGTACTTC
.	18	TRBV27	TRBJ1-5	.	CASSPYKNQGSSNQPQHF	TGTGCCAGCAGTCCTTATAAGAACCAGGGTTCGAGCAATCAGCCCCAGCATTTT
.	16	TRBV7-9	TRBJ1-1	once	CASSFRKTELNTEAFF	TGTGCCAGCAGCTTCCGGAAGACAGAACTGAACACTGAAGCTTTCTTT
TRBD1	16	TRBV28	TRBJ1-5	.	CASSFGTGGRNQPQHF	TGTGCCAGCAGTTTCGGGACAGGGGGACGGAATCAGCCCCAGCATTTT
.	13	TRBV11-3	TRBJ1-6	few	CASSREYNSPLHF	TGTGCCAGCAGTCGGGAATATAATTCACCCCTCCACTTT
TRBD1	17	TRBV19	TRBJ1-1	.	CASTQQGALGKGTEAFF	TGTGCCAGTACCCAACAGGGGGCCCTGGGTAAGGGGACTGAAGCTTTCTTT
TRBD1	14	TRBV18	TRBJ1-4	.	CASSPGTGNEKLFF	TGTGCCAGCTCACCAGGGACAGGGAATGAAAAACTGTTTTTT
.	15	TRBV5-1	TRBJ1-5	.	CASSLDGVRSQPQHF	TGCGCCAGCAGCCTGGACGGCGTTAGGTCTCAGCCCCAGCATTTT
.	14	TRBV3-1/TRBV3-2	TRBJ1-2	.	CASSQAGRPYGYTF	TGTGCCAGCAGCCAGGCCGGACGGCCCTATGGCTACACCTTC
.	16	TRBV3-1/TRBV3-2	TRBJ1-2	.	CASSQRGTADPYGYTF	TGTGCCAGCAGCCAACGGGGGACCGCTGATCCATATGGCTACACCTTC
.	13	TRBV3-1/TRBV3-2	TRBJ2-1	once	CASSPRGYNEQFF	TGTGCCAGCAGCCCCCGGGGGTACAATGAGCAGTTCTTC
.	13	TRBV30	TRBJ2-1	.	CAWSGRIGNEQFF	TGTGCCTGGAGTGGCAGGATAGGGAATGAGCAGTTCTTC
.	12	TRBV30	TRBJ1-2	.	CAWTPGYYGYTF	TGTGCCTGGACCCCCGGTTACTATGGCTACACCTTC
.	12	TRBV7-2	TRBJ2-5	.	CASSLGKETQYF	TGTGCCAGCAGCTTGGGGAAAGAGACCCAGTACTTC
.	15	TRBV7-2	TRBJ2-2	.	CASSFWETNTGELFF	TGTGCCAGCAGCTTTTGGGAAACGAACACCGGGGAGCTGTTTTTT
.	13	TRBV7-2	TRBJ1-6	.	CASSSLYNSPLHF	TGTGCCAGCAGCTCCCTTTATAATTCACCCCTCCACTTT
TRBD1	15	TRBV15	TRBJ1-4	.	CATSRGGTGFEKLFF	TGTGCCACCAGCAGAGGGGGGACAGGGTTTGAAAAACTGTTTTTT
TRBD1	14	TRBV7-2	TRBJ1-1	.	CASSAGQSNTEAFF	TGTGCCAGCAGCGCGGGACAGAGTAACACTGAAGCTTTCTTT
.	13	TRBV11-2	TRBJ1-6	.	CASSLDEGSPLHF	TGTGCCAGCAGCTTAGATGAAGGTTCACCCCTCCACTTT
.	12	TRBV7-2	TRBJ1-2	.	CASSLLSYGYTF	TGTGCCAGCAGCTTATTGTCCTATGGCTACACCTTC
.	13	TRBV4-1	TRBJ2-3	.	CASSRRLVDTQYF	TGCGCCAGCAGCCGAAGGCTAGTCGATACGCAGTATTTT
TRBD2	17	TRBV12-5	TRBJ2-5	.	CASGLSLAGGSQETQYF	TGTGCTAGTGGTTTGAGCCTAGCGGGGGGCTCCCAAGAGACCCAGTACTTC
TRBD1	16	TRBV27	TRBJ2-7	.	CASSFYMGTGLNEQYF	TGTGCCAGCAGTTTTTATATGGGGACAGGGTTGAACGAGCAGTACTTC
.	12	TRBV10-1	TRBJ1-2	.	CASSDGAYGYTF	TGCGCCAGCAGTGATGGGGCCTATGGCTACACCTTC
TRBD1	13	TRBV6-5	TRBJ2-7	.	CASATGILYEQYF	TGTGCCAGCGCGACAGGGATCCTCTACGAGCAGTACTTC
TRBD1	14	TRBV2	TRBJ1-1	.	CASSKGQGDTEAFF	TGTGCCAGCAGCAAAGGACAGGGCGACACTGAAGCTTTCTTT
.	15	TRBV7-9	TRBJ1-2	.	CASSFQGMRNYGYTF	TGTGCCAGCAGCTTCCAGGGGATGAGGAACTATGGCTACACCTTC
.	13	TRBV18	TRBJ1-1	.	CASSEARSTEAFF	TGTGCCAGCTCAGAAGCTCGTAGCACTGAAGCTTTCTTT
.	14	TRBV24-1	TRBJ2-2	.	CATSDQQNTGELFF	TGTGCCACCAGTGATCAGCAGAACACCGGGGAGCTGTTTTTT
.	13	TRBV5-8	TRBJ1-1	.	CASRLSGAAEAFF	TGTGCCAGCAGATTATCAGGGGCGGCTGAAGCTTTCTTT
TRBD1	15	TRBV3-1/TRBV3-2	TRBJ1-1	.	CASSQGFEQGGTAFF	TGTGCCAGCAGCCAAGGCTTCGAGCAGGGGGGTACGGCTTTCTTT
.	14	TRBV19	TRBJ1-2	.	CASSRGTEGYGYTF	TGTGCCAGTAGTAGGGGGACCGAGGGCTATGGCTACACCTTC
TRBD1	15	TRBV15	TRBJ1-2	.	CATSRLTGFGYGYTF	TGTGCCACCAGCAGGTTGACAGGGTTTGGCTATGGCTACACCTTC
.	16	TRBV3-1/TRBV3-2	TRBJ1-1	.	CASSHPTGAGDTEAFF	TGTGCCAGCAGCCATCCCACGGGGGCTGGAGACACTGAAGCTTTCTTT
.	15	TRBV10-3	TRBJ1-2	.	CAISVNKQGSDGYTF	TGTGCCATCAGTGTAAACAAACAGGGAAGCGATGGCTACACCTTC
TRBD1	14	TRBV28	TRBJ1-6	.	CASSIPGQRSPLHF	TGTGCCAGCAGTATTCCGGGACAGAGGTCACCCCTCCACTTT
.	15	TRBV7-2	TRBJ1-4	.	CASSGGGTTNEKLFF	TGTGCCAGCAGCGGAGGGGGAACAACTAATGAAAAACTGTTTTTT
.	17	TRBV3-1/TRBV3-2	TRBJ1-2	.	CASGPDSPLLTNYGYTF	TGTGCCAGCGGCCCGGACAGCCCGCTACTGACTAACTATGGCTACACCTTC
.	15	TRBV6-5	TRBJ2-7	.	CASSYSEGTSYEQYF	TGTGCCAGCAGTTACTCAGAGGGGACCTCCTACGAGCAGTACTTC
TRBD1	16	TRBV5-1	TRBJ2-3	.	CASSPRGGQGTDTQYF	TGCGCCAGCAGCCCCCGAGGGGGACAGGGGACAGATACGCAGTATTTT
.	17	TRBV7-6	TRBJ2-2	.	CASSLMVGGQGTGELFF	TGTGCCAGCAGCTTAATGGTCGGGGGGCAGGGCACCGGGGAGCTGTTTTTT
.	13	TRBV19	TRBJ2-3	.	CASSHGRGDTQYF	TGTGCCAGTAGCCATGGACGGGGAGACACGCAGTATTTT
.	15	TRBV7-8	TRBJ1-1	.	CASSLLGTSGTEAFF	TGTGCCAGCAGCTTACTGGGCACCTCTGGGACTGAAGCTTTCTTT
TRBD1	17	TRBV7-9	TRBJ1-5	.	CASSSDRAIYSNQPQHF	TGTGCCAGCAGCTCCGACAGGGCAATCTATAGCAATCAGCCCCAGCATTTT